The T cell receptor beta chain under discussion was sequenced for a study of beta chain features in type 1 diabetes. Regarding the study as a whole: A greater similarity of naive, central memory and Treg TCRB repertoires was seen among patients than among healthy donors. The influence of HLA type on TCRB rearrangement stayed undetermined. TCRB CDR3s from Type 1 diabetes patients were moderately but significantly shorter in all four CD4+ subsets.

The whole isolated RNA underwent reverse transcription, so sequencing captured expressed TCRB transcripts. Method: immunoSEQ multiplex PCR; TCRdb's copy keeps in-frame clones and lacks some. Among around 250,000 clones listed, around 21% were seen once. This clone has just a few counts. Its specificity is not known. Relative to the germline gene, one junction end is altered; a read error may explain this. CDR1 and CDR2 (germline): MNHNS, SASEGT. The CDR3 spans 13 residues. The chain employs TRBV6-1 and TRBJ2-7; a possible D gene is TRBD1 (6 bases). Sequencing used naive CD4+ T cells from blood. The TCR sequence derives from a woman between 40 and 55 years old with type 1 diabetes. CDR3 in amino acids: CASSVRTDSLQSF. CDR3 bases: TGTGCCAGCAGTGTAAGGACAGATTCTCTCCAGAGTTTC.